This entry is about one TCR beta chain. Its antigen is not known. This sample is part of a study of T cell clonotyping in hematopoietic cell transplantation. Findings of the study overall: Higher Inverse Simpson Index values in graft donor and pretransplant recipient predicted broader posttransplant TCR diversity.

Samples: about 28 days before transplant, then days 30, 100 and 180 after. Clones were sequenced by immunoSEQ multiplex PCR, and TCRdb holds only the in-frame ones, with some missing. The data hold about 12,000 clones, with about four fifths observed a single time. The length of the CDR3 is 14 residues. CDR1 is LNHNV and CDR2 is YYDKDF in the germline V gene (reference sequence). Losses at the gene ends were 4 bases for V and 5 bases for J; bases not matched to a gene: 3. The receptor was derived from a female patient aged 35-55 years who had an allogeneic stem cell transplant from a related donor, so T cells may come from the graft donor. Some clones in this sample may be carry-over from other donors' samples. Sequenced here: PBMCs, sampled 100 days after allogeneic stem cell transplant. V usage is TRBV15 and J usage is TRBJ2-5, with TRBD1 identical over 11 bases. The CDR3 DNA sequence: TGTGCCACCAGCATGGGACAGGGGGTCGAGACCCAGTACTTC. Its protein is CATSMGQGVETQYF.